Shown below are 31 T cell receptor beta chains from a single sample sequenced in a study of T cells in Graves' hyperthyroidism and ophthalmopathy. What was amplified from RNA transcripts were TCR beta CDR3 regions. First-round RT-PCR targeting the TCR CDR3 was performed with the HTBI primer set. TCRdb used MiXCR to reprocess the multiplex PCR reads, holding one entry per CDR3 protein. There are approximately 510,000 distinct CDR3 sequences in the sample; 20% to 25% occur only once, and 26% lies in the top ten. Sample: blood. These receptor sequences come from a man younger than 35 with Graves' hyperthyroidism.

This clonotype was found many times. This chain joins TRBV20-1 and TRBJ2-5; possibly TRBD1 for D (7 bases). The CDR3 is made up of 16 amino acids. Germline values: CDR1 DFQATT, CDR2 SNEGSKA (reference sequence). The V end was cut by 0 bases, the J end by 4 bases, with 18 bases between. The chain's CDR3 is CSARDAYRGGGETQYF. The CDR3 DNA follows: TGCAGTGCTAGAGACGCCTACAGGGGAGGAGGAGAGACCCAGTACTTC.

The chain uses TRBV6-5 and TRBJ2-7; D uncertain. Trimming left V 0 bases short and J 0 bases short, with 9 bases between. The CDR3 length is 15 residues. The germline V gene has CDR1 MNHEY and CDR2 SVGAGI. CDR3 protein: CASSYSRRSSYEQYF. CDR3 nucleotide sequence: TGTGCCAGCAGTTACTCACGAAGAAGCTCCTACGAGCAGTACTTC.

The rearrangement joins TRBV12-3 or TRBV12-4 to TRBJ1-2; 10 bases fit TRBD1. The length of the CDR3 is 16 residues. Trimming removed 6 bases from V and 4 bases from J; junction bases left unmatched: 11. The CDR3 protein is CASRTGTGVGLYGYTF. The CDR3 DNA sequence: TGTGCCAGCAGGACCGGGACAGGGGTGGGACTCTATGGCTACACCTTC.

This clonotype has a count of ten or more. The V gene is TRBV6-1, the J gene TRBJ1-1, with TRBD1 matching over 11 bases. V gave up 7 bases and J gave up 9 bases; unmatched junction bases: 7. Looked up from germline, CDR1 is MNHNS and CDR2 is SASEGT. CDR3 length equals 13 residues. This CDR3 is CASTLGQGAQAFF. The DNA for the CDR3 is TGTGCCAGCACCCTAGGACAGGGGGCACAAGCTTTCTTT.

The sample holds many counts of this clonotype. The chain uses TRBV28 and TRBJ1-2; D remains ambiguous. With 4 bases removed from V and 7 bases from J, the gap between germline ends came to 19 bases. Germline V gene data show CDR1 as MDHEN and CDR2 as SYDVKM. This CDR3 region has 15 residues. The chain's CDR3 is CASSSPRLRLGGYTF. The CDR3 region has the DNA TGTGCCAGCAGTTCACCCAGGCTCCGTCTGGGTGGCTACACCTTC.

This clonotype has a count of ten or more. CDR3 residues: CAKAGAYTSQETQYF. DNA of the CDR3: TGTGCCAAAGCGGGGGCCTACACTTCCCAAGAGACCCAGTACTTC. The rearrangement links TRBV28 to TRBJ2-5; 8 positions agree with TRBD2. The J segment lost 1 base and the V segment lost 10 bases, leaving 11 bases of the junction unmatched. The CDR3 extends over 15 amino acids. CDR1 is MDHEN, CDR2 SYDVKM, per germline.

This clonotype was observed many times. The chain uses TRBV19 and TRBJ1-2, with TRBD1 matching over 10 bases. The germline V gene encodes CDR1 LNHDA and CDR2 SQIVND (reference sequence). The J segment lost 2 bases and the V segment lost 3 bases, leaving 9 bases of the junction unmatched. CDR3 size: 17 residues. The DNA for the CDR3 is TGTGCCAGTAGTATTCTTGCGACAGGGGGCTACAACTATGGCTACACCTTC. Encoded protein: CASSILATGGYNYGYTF.

Only one count was recorded for this clonotype. The gene calls are TRBV12-5 and TRBJ2-5; TRBD1 matches 7 bases. The CDR3 extends over 14 amino acids. Germline V gives CDR1 LGHNT, CDR2 FRNRAP. V shed 4 bases and J 4 bases; nucleotides not matched to a gene: 6. CDR3 in DNA: TGTGCTAGTGGTTCGTGGGACAGCCGAGAGACCCAGTACTTC. Protein sequence: CASGSWDSRETQYF.

This clonotype was found a few times. V usage is TRBV6-2 or TRBV6-3 and J usage is TRBJ2-5, with TRBD2 matching 13 bases. In germline, CDR1 is MNHEY, CDR2 SVGEGT. The CDR3 totals 20 residues. V was pared by 2 bases and J by 5 bases, with 17 bases of the junction left unmatched. CDR3 protein: CASSYPPGLAGAGRSETQYF. The CDR3 DNA reads TGTGCCAGCAGTTACCCCCCCGGACTAGCGGGGGCCGGCAGGAGCGAGACCCAGTACTTC.

This clonotype occurred many times. The chain is built from TRBV11-2 and TRBJ2-7, with 11 bases identical to TRBD1. The CDR3 is made up of 13 amino acids. J lost 9 bases, V lost 5 bases, and 6 bases had no gene match. CDR1 is SGHAT and CDR2 is FQNNGV in the germline V gene. The CDR3 nucleotides are TGTGCCAGCAGCGGGGGACAGGGGGTAGGGCAGTACTTC. It is translated as CASSGGQGVGQYF.

The sample holds many counts of this clonotype. The chain recombines TRBV7-2 with TRBJ1-2; D call uncertain. CDR1 is SGHTA and CDR2 is FQGNSA in the germline V gene. V was trimmed by 5 bases and J by 8 bases, leaving 15 bases between them. The CDR3 loop spans 13 amino acids. CDR3 protein: CASSARPGSGYTF. CDR3 nucleotides: TGTGCCAGCAGCGCACGCCCCGGTTCCGGCTACACCTTC.

This clonotype was seen at least ten times. This rearrangement joins TRBV9 to TRBJ2-3; D gene unclear. V lost 4 bases, J lost 2 bases, and 17 bases lay in between. CDR3 length: 16 residues. Germline values: CDR1 SGDLS, CDR2 YYNGEE. CDR3 sequence (DNA): TGTGCCAGCAGCCCCACGTTGTGGGAAGTCACAGATACGCAGTATTTT. Translating gives CASSPTLWEVTDTQYF.

Ten or more counts support this clonotype. V gene TRBV11-2 combines with J gene TRBJ2-7; D is unresolved. The V end was cut by 5 bases, the J end by 1 base, with 6 bases between. Germline V CDR1 and CDR2: SGHAT, FQNNGV. The CDR3 consists of 12 residues. DNA of the CDR3: TGTGCCAGCAGCATTAATTCCTACGAGCAGTACTTC. Amino acids: CASSINSYEQYF.

This clonotype was detected ten times or more. V usage is TRBV5-6 and J usage is TRBJ1-1; D is ambiguous. V was clipped by 5 bases and J by 3 bases, with 14 bases between them. Looked up from germline, CDR1 is SGHDT and CDR2 is YYEEEE. This CDR3 has 14 residues. The CDR3 reads CASSFLSSHTEAFF. In DNA, the CDR3 is TGTGCCAGCAGTTTTCTGAGTAGCCACACTGAAGCTTTCTTT. The full variable domain, in which reference TRBV5-6 and TRBJ1-1 provide the parts outside the CDR3, is DAGVTQSPTHLIKTRGQQVTLRCSPKSGHDTVSWYQQALGQGPQFIFQYYEEEERQRGNFPDRFSGHQFPNYSSELNVNALLLGDSALYLCASSFLSSHTEAFFGQGTRLTVV.

This clonotype has at least ten counts. The chain couples TRBV12-3 or TRBV12-4 to TRBJ2-5; possibly TRBD2 for D (6 bases). Trimming left V 6 bases short and J 5 bases short, with 16 bases between. The CDR3 spans 14 residues. The CDR3 loop is CASSIRRGGETQYF. DNA of the CDR3: TGTGCCAGCAGCATACGACGCGGAGGGGAGACCCAGTACTTC.

Many counts were recorded for this clonotype. V is TRBV5-6 and J is TRBJ1-2, with a possible D match to TRBD1 (6 bases). The germline V and J ends were trimmed by 3 bases and 8 bases, with 11 bases remaining between them. CDR3 length equals 12 residues. Looked up from germline, CDR1 is SGHDT and CDR2 is YYEEEE. CDR3 sequence: CASSSDSPGYTF. The CDR3, as DNA: TGTGCCAGCAGCTCGGACAGTCCGGGCTACACCTTC.

The chain uses TRBV6-1 and TRBJ1-1, with 8 bases that match TRBD1. V was clipped by 5 bases and J by 0 bases; unmatched bases: 14. CDR3 size: 18 residues. The germline CDR1 and CDR2 sequences are MNHNS and SASEGT. CDR3 region: CASSLSAGQAYMNTEAFF. Written as DNA, the CDR3 is TGTGCCAGCAGTCTAAGCGCGGGACAGGCGTACATGAACACTGAAGCTTTCTTT.

In this sample, this clonotype turned up a few times. This may come from a read error, since a much larger clone is one base off. The V call is TRBV12-3 or TRBV12-4, the J call TRBJ1-1; D is undetermined. V was trimmed by 3 bases and J by 6 bases, leaving 14 bases between them. The CDR3 is made up of 14 amino acids. CDR3 sequence: CASSLGVGRAEAFF. In DNA, the CDR3 is TGTGCCAGCAGTTTGGGTGTGGGGAGGGCTGAAGCTTTCTTT.

V is TRBV7-9 and J is TRBJ2-5; 9 nucleotides align to TRBD2. The CDR3 spans 16 residues. CDR1 SEHNR and CDR2 FQNEAQ come from the germline V gene (reference sequence). Germline trimming cut 3 bases from V and 7 bases from J; bases unmatched to any gene: 12. CDR3: CASSFVAGAPLGTQYF. The DNA for the CDR3 is TGTGCCAGCAGCTTTGTAGCGGGGGCCCCCCTAGGGACCCAGTACTTC.

The chain links TRBV6-1 to TRBJ2-7; 10 bases line up with TRBD2. Germline V gene data show CDR1 as MNHNS and CDR2 as SASEGT. This CDR3 spans 12 amino acids. Trimming at V came to 6 bases and at J to 10 bases, leaving 6 bases not matched to a gene. CDR3 sequence: CASRWTSGGQYF. DNA of the CDR3: TGTGCCAGCAGGTGGACTAGCGGCGGACAGTACTTC.

This clonotype came up many times. This chain connects TRBV28 to TRBJ1-5; tentatively, D is TRBD1 (5 bases). There are 14 residues in the CDR3. V lost 6 bases and J 5 bases, leaving 14 bases between the germline ends. Germline values: CDR1 MDHEN, CDR2 SYDVKM. The CDR3 DNA reads as TGTGCCAGCAGCTGGCAGGTAGGGGATCAGCCCCAGCATTTT. Its protein is CASSWQVGDQPQHF. The full variable domain, with the rest looked up from reference TRBV28 and TRBJ1-5, is DVKVTQSSRYLVKRTGEKVFLECVQDMDHENMFWYRQDPGLGLRLIYFSYDVKMKEKGDIPEGYSVSREKKERFSLILESASTNQTSMYLCASSWQVGDQPQHFGDGTRLSIL.

The chain carries TRBV12-3 or TRBV12-4 and TRBJ1-1, with unresolved D. V lost 2 bases to trimming and J lost 0 bases, with 10 bases between them. CDR3 size: 15 residues. The CDR3 region is CASSLLLGMNTEAFF. CDR3 coding DNA: TGTGCCAGCAGTTTACTACTAGGAATGAACACTGAAGCTTTCTTT.

This clonotype was recorded many times. This sequence joins TRBV24-1 and TRBJ2-2; TRBD1 aligns across 9 bases. This CDR3 comprises 16 residues. V shed 4 bases and J 5 bases; nucleotides not matched to a gene: 7. Germline CDR1 is KGHDR and CDR2 is SFDVKD. This CDR3 reads CATSDPGTGPTGELFF. The CDR3 coding sequence is TGTGCCACCAGTGACCCCGGGACAGGGCCTACCGGGGAGCTGTTTTTT.

V and J are TRBV6-1 and TRBJ2-2, with 9 positions matching TRBD1. J was trimmed by 11 bases and V by 6 bases; bases with no gene match: 10. Germline V gene data show CDR1 as MNHNS and CDR2 as SASEGT. The CDR3 runs to 14 residues. The CDR3 DNA reads TGTGCCAGCAGAACCTCGGGACAGGGAAGAGAGCTGTTTTTT. Translating gives CASRTSGQGRELFF.

This rearrangement joins TRBV6-1 to TRBJ2-5, with D perhaps given as TRBD1 or TRBD2 (5 bases each). Germline CDR1 reads MNHNS; CDR2 reads SASEGT. The CDR3 sequence is 13 residues long. The V end was cut by 8 bases, the J end by 2 bases, with 12 bases between. CDR3 nucleotide sequence: TGTGCCAGCTATCCCGAGGGGCAAGAGACCCAGTACTTC. This codes for CASYPEGQETQYF.

This chain uses TRBV7-8 with TRBJ2-5, with 11 nucleotides matching TRBD2. V gave up 0 bases and J gave up 3 bases; unmatched junction bases: 12. The CDR3 is 19 residues long. The V gene's germline CDR1 is SGHVS and CDR2 FQNEAQ. CDR3 residues: CASSLARWGGTSGKETQYF. The CDR3 bases are TGTGCCAGCAGCTTAGCGCGTTGGGGCGGGACTAGCGGCAAAGAGACCCAGTACTTC.

The chain combines TRBV12-3 or TRBV12-4 with TRBJ2-3; TRBD1 agrees at 7 bases. V lost 7 bases to trimming and J lost 3 bases; unmatched junction nucleotides: 10. The length of the CDR3 is 15 residues. The CDR3: CASTQTGSRTDTQYF. DNA of the CDR3: TGTGCCAGCACTCAGACAGGGTCTCGGACAGATACGCAGTATTTT.

This clonotype was recorded many times. The rearrangement joins TRBV20-1 to TRBJ2-7; 13 nucleotides align to TRBD2. The length of the CDR3 is 17 residues. CDR1 is DFQATT, CDR2 SNEGSKA, per germline (reference sequence). The ends lost 2 bases at V and 3 bases at J; junction bases unmatched: 10. This chain's CDR3 is CSARTTSGGTGLYEQYF. Written as DNA, the CDR3 is TGCAGTGCTAGAACGACTAGCGGGGGGACGGGTCTCTACGAGCAGTACTTC.

This clonotype was found many times. The rearrangement uses TRBV7-6 and TRBJ1-3, with D hard to call. V dropped 5 bases and J dropped 2 bases, with 16 bases sitting between them. The CDR3 contains 16 residues. The germline gives CDR1 SGHVS, CDR2 FNYEAQ. This chain's CDR3 is CASSLDGLRAGNTIYF. CDR3 in DNA: TGTGCCAGCAGCCTCGACGGTTTGCGTGCTGGAAACACCATATATTTT.

The chain uses TRBV24-1 and TRBJ2-5, with TRBD2 matching 8 bases. This CDR3 comprises 16 residues. J was trimmed by 3 bases and V by 1 base; bases with no gene match: 6. Germline V gives CDR1 KGHDR, CDR2 SFDVKD. The CDR3, as DNA: TGTGCCACCAGTGATTTCCCCCGGGAGGGTGAAGAGACCCAGTACTTC. It specifies CATSDFPREGEETQYF.

This chain links TRBV20-1 with TRBJ2-7, with 9 bases that match TRBD1. Germline V gives CDR1 DFQATT, CDR2 SNEGSKA (reference sequence). This CDR3 region has 14 residues. The V and J ends lost 0 bases and 4 bases, in that order; junction bases with no gene match: 4. This CDR3 is CSARDRQGEYEQYF. The CDR3 DNA follows: TGCAGTGCTAGAGACCGACAGGGGGAATACGAGCAGTACTTC.